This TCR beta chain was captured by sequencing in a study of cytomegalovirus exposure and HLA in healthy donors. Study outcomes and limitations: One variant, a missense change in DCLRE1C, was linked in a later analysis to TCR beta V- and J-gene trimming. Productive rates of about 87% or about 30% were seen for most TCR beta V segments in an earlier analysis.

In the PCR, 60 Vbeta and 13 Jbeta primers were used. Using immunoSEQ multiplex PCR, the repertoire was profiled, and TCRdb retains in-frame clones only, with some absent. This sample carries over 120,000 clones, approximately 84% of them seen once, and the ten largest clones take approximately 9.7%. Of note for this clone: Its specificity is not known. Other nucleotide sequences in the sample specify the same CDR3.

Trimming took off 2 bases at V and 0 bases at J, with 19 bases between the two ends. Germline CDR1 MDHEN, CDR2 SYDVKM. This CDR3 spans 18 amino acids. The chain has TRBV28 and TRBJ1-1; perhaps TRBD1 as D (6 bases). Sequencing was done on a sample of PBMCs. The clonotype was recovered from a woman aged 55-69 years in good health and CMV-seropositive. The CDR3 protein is CASSLVAGQKPMNTEAFF. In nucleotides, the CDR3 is TGTGCCAGCAGTTTAGTTGCTGGACAGAAGCCGATGAACACTGAAGCTTTCTTT.